Listed below are T cell receptor beta chains from one sample, sequenced in a study of T cells in Graves' hyperthyroidism and ophthalmopathy. One entry per CDR3 protein results from TCRdb running MiXCR on the multiplex PCR reads. In the table there are around 580,000 distinct CDR3 sequences, 35% to 55% of which are singletons. The sample taken for sequencing was peripheral blood or thyroid tissue (not recorded which). All receptors derive from a woman aged 18-29 years with Graves' hyperthyroidism. Each CDR3 is given with its conserved first and last residue. D genes are given only for firm matches. Only part of the rows carry a size: once, few, many, or a class if the clone is expanded.

D gene	V gene	clone size	J gene	CDR3 DNA	CDR3 protein
NA	TRBV7-9	NA	TRBJ2-1	TGTGCCAGCAGCGCGACTAGATCCGACAATGAGCAGTTCTTC	CASSATRSDNEQFF
NA	TRBV10-3	many	TRBJ1-1	TGTGCCATCAGTGAGATTTCGGGAACTGAAGCTTTCTTT	CAISEISGTEAFF
TRBD2	TRBV4-3	many	TRBJ2-7	TGCGCCAGCAGCCTCTCTGGGGGAGGGAGTAGCGAGCAGTACTTC	CASSLSGGGSSEQYF
NA	TRBV7-9	few	TRBJ2-1	TGTGCCAGCAGCTCCCCGTTTAGGAACAATGAGCAGTTCTTC	CASSSPFRNNEQFF
TRBD1	TRBV15	many	TRBJ1-4	TGTGCCACCAGCCGAAATCCAGGGGGCACTAATGAAAAACTGTTTTTT	CATSRNPGGTNEKLFF
NA	TRBV5-1	many	TRBJ2-2	TGCGCCAGCAGCTTAGGGGATCTCGGGGAGCTGTTTTTT	CASSLGDLGELFF
NA	TRBV28	NA	TRBJ2-7	TGTGCCAGCAGTTCCGGCAGGGAGATCTTCTACGAGCAGTACTTC	CASSSGREIFYEQYF
TRBD1	TRBV15	NA	TRBJ2-7	TGTGCCACCAGCAAAAGACAGGGGGCCGGTGGAGTTTGGGAGCAGTACTTC	CATSKRQGAGGVWEQYF
NA	TRBV29-1	NA	TRBJ2-6	TGCAGCGTTGTGGGGGTCTCTGGGGCCAACGTCCTGACTTTC	CSVVGVSGANVLTF
NA	TRBV2	NA	TRBJ2-5	TGTGCCAGCACTTCGTGGGGGAAGACCCAGTACTTC	CASTSWGKTQYF
NA	TRBV20-1	NA	TRBJ1-6	TGCAGTGCTAGAGATCCCCTCCACTTT	CSARDPLHF
TRBD1	TRBV12-3/TRBV12-4	many	TRBJ1-2	TGTGCCAGCAGCCCGCGACAGGGTAACTATGGCTACACCTTC	CASSPRQGNYGYTF
NA	TRBV18	many	TRBJ1-5	TGTGCCAGCTCACCCCCCGGCGGCAATCAGCCCCAGCATTTT	CASSPPGGNQPQHF
TRBD1	TRBV4-3	many	TRBJ1-2	TGCGCCAGCAGCCAAGGGAGAGGGGGCCATGGCTACACCTTC	CASSQGRGGHGYTF
TRBD1	TRBV6-5	many	TRBJ2-7	TGTGCCAGCAGCTCCACTAGGACAGGGGCCGTCTACGAGCAGTACTTC	CASSSTRTGAVYEQYF
NA	TRBV29-1	NA	TRBJ2-7	TGCAGTTTTAGCGACCATGGTGGGTACGAGCAGTACTTC	CSFSDHGGYEQYF